This T cell receptor beta chain came from a study of human T cells and chemical hapten exposure. Study observations and caveats: Because all patients had alopecia, their immune responses might differ from healthy ones.

Regarding time point: patch test 2, 6 weeks after DPC sensitization. Treatment defined: therapeutic diphenylcyclopropenone sensitization with weekly scalp DPC. Individual cDNA molecules received unique molecular identifiers in the library. One entry per CDR3 protein results from TCRdb running MiXCR on the RACE reads. The sample has about 96,000 distinct CDR3 sequences, approximately 8.6% seen once. V was pared by 7 bases and J by 7 bases, with 20 bases between. The length of the CDR3 is 15 residues. This clonotype has at least ten counts. The antigen remains undetermined. The sequencing used whole blood, collected in connection with sensitization to the hapten diphenylcyclopropenone (DPC). The receptor's source is a middle-aged woman with alopecia areata. Some clones in this sample may be carry-over from other donors' samples. The J gene is TRBJ2-1, the V gene TRBV12-3 or TRBV12-4, with D hard to call. The CDR3 DNA is TGTGCCAGCACCGCTCGCCCCTCTCTGAGGAATGAGCAGTTCTTC. Protein sequence: CASTARPSLRNEQFF.